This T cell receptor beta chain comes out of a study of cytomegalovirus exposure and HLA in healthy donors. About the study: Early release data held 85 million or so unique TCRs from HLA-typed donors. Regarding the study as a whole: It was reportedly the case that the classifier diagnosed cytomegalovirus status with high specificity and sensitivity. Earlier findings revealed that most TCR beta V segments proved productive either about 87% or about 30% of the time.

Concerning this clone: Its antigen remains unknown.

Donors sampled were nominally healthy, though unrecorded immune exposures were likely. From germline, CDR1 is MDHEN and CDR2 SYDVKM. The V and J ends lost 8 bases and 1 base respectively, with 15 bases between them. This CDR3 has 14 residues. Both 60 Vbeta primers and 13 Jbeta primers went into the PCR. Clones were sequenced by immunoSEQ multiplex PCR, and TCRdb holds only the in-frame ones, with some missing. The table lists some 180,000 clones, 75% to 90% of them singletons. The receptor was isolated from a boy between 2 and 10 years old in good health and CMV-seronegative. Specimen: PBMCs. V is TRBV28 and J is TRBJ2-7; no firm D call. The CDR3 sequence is CASENVGYSYEQYF. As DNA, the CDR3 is TGTGCCAGCGAGAACGTCGGGTATTCCTACGAGCAGTACTTC.